One T cell receptor beta chain is described in this entry. Its antigen is still unknown. Spike-ins of synthetic TCR analog templates went into each PCR. Assay: immunoSEQ multiplex PCR; the TCRdb copy retains only in-frame clones and omits some. The sample has fewer than 25,000 clones; about 83% are singletons. Germline values: CDR1 SGHDT, CDR2 YYEEEE. V was pared by 0 bases and J by 9 bases, with 21 bases between. The CDR3 has 16 residues. This sample is drawn from a study of PD-L1 blockade in urothelial cancer. Study-level background: At 3 weeks after treatment start (second dose) and again at 6 weeks, blood was analyzed. A median of approximately 140,000 T cells was found in the blood samples.

Broader study findings: Lower pretreatment blood TCR clonality, under the median, predicted better survival, researchers reported.

The chain is built from TRBV5-6 and TRBJ2-5; D possibly corresponds to TRBD2 (5 bases). The receptor's source is a man aged 45-65 years with urothelial cancer. The sample consisted of PBMCs, taken around atezolizumab (anti-PD-L1) treatment. The chain's CDR3 is CASSLDVSPVEEAQYF. The DNA for the CDR3 is TGTGCCAGCAGCTTGGACGTTAGCCCAGTGGAGGAGGCCCAGTACTTC. Supplemented by reference TRBV5-6 and TRBJ2-5, the full variable domain reads DAGVTQSPTHLIKTRGQQVTLRCSPKSGHDTVSWYQQALGQGPQFIFQYYEEEERQRGNFPDRFSGHQFPNYSSELNVNALLLGDSALYLCASSLDVSPVEEAQYFGPGTRLLVL.